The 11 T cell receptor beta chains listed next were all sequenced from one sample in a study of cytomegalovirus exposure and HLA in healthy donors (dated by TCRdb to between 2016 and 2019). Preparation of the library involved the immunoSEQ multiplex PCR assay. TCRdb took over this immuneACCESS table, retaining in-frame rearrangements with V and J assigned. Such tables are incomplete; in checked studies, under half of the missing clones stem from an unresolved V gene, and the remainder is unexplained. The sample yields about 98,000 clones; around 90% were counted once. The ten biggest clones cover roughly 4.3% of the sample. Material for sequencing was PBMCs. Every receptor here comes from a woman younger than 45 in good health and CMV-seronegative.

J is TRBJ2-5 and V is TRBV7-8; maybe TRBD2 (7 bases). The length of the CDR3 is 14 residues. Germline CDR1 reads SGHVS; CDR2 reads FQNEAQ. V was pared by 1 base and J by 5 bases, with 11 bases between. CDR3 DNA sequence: TGTGCCAGCAGCTTAGGGGGAGGGGGGGAGACCCAGTACTTC. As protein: CASSLGGGGETQYF.

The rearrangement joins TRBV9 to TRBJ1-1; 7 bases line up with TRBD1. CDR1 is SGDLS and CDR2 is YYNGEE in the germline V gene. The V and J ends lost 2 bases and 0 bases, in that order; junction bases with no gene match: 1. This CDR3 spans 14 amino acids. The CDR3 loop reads CASSVQGVNTEAFF. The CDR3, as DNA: TGTGCCAGCAGCGTCCAGGGGGTGAACACTGAAGCTTTCTTT.

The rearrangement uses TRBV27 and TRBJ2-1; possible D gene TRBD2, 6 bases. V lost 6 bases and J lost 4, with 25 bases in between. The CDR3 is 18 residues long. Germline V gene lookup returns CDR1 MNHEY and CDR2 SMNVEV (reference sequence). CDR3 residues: CASSRPRGGTGAYNEQFF. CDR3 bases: TGTGCCAGCAGCCGACCCCGGGGTGGTACGGGAGCGTACAATGAGCAGTTCTTC.

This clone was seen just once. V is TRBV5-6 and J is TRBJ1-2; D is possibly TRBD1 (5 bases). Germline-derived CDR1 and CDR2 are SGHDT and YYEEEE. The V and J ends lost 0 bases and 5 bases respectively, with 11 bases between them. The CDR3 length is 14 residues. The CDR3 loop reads CASSLGRGAYGYTF. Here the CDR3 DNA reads TGTGCCAGCAGCTTGGGGAGGGGCGCTTATGGCTACACCTTC.

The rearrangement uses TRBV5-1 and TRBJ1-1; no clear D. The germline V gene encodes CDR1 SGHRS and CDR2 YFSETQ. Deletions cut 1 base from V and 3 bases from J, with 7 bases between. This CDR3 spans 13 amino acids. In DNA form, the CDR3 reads TGCGCCAGCAGCTTGCACTCGGACACTGAAGCTTTCTTT. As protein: CASSLHSDTEAFF.

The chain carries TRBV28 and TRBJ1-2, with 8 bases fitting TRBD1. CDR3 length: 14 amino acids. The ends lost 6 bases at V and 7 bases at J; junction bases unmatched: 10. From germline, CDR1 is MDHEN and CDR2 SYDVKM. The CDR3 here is CASRGQVSGGGYTF. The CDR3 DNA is TGTGCCAGCAGGGGACAGGTTTCCGGGGGTGGCTACACCTTC.

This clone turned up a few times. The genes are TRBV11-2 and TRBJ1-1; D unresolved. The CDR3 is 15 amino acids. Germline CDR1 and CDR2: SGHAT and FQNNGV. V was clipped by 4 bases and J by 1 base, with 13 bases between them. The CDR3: CASSSATRGNTEAFF. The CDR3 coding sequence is TGTGCCAGCAGCTCCGCCACCCGGGGGAACACTGAAGCTTTCTTT.

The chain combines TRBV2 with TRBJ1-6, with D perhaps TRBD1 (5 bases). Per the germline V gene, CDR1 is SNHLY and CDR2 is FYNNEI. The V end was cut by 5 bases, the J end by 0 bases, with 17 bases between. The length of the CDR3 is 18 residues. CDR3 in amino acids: CASSQGAGKTSYNSPLHF. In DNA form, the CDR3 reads TGTGCCAGCAGTCAGGGTGCTGGAAAAACCTCCTATAATTCACCCCTCCACTTT.

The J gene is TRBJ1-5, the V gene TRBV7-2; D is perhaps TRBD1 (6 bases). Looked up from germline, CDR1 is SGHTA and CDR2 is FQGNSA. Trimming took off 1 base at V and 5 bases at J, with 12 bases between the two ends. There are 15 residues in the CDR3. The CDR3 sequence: CASSLDGTMDQPQHF. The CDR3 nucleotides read TGTGCCAGCAGCTTAGACGGGACAATGGATCAGCCCCAGCATTTT. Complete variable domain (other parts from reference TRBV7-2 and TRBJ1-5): GAGVSQSPSNKVTEKGKDVELRCDPISGHTALYWYRQSLGQGLEFLIYFQGNSAPDKSGLPSDRFSAERTGGSVSTLTIQRTQQEDSAVYLCASSLDGTMDQPQHFGDGTRLSIL.

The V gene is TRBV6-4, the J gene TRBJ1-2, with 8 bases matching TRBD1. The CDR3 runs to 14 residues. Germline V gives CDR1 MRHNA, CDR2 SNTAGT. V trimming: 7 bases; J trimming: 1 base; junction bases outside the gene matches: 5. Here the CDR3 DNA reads TGTGCCAGCAAGCGGGACAGGAATAACTATGGCTACACCTTC. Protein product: CASKRDRNNYGYTF.

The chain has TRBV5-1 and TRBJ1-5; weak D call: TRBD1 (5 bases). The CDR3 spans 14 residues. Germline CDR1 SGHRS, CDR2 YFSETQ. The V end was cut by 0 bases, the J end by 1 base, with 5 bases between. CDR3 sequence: CASSLGQSNQPQHF. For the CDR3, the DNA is TGCGCCAGCAGCTTGGGACAGAGCAATCAGCCCCAGCATTTT.